This T cell receptor beta chain derives from a study of monozygotic twins with inflammatory bowel disease (dated by TCRdb to between 2019 and 2020). Regarding the complete study: The complete study included about 30 monozygotic twin pairs: 19 IBD-discordant Danish pairs and nine German pairs, of which four were IBD-concordant and five were IBD-discordant. The search for disease-associated traits relied mainly on comparing, within discordant pairs, IBD patients with their genetically identical healthy co-twins. Each individual had, on average, about 151 000 unique TCRalpha sequences and 181 000 unique TCRbeta sequences available for analysis.

Study-wide findings and limitations: Repertoire similarity did not differ between concordant and discordant twins, which could be due to limited statistical power. Compared with healthy twins, IBD patients shared fewer clonotypes with other individuals, and the difference was most pronounced in patients with signs of disease activity. TCRbeta repertoire diversity, by inverse Simpson index, was decreased in IBD patients compared with their healthy co-twins. No single strong signal or clonotype linked to IBD turned up in the results, so the idea that one exists was not supported. Differing immunosuppressive treatments among patients may have added background noise and inter-individual variability to the repertoires. Different T cell subtypes could not be distinguished in the analysis.

The library was built by means of 5' RACE. The input for every TCR library was roughly 3,300 ng of total RNA. For each sample, cDNA synthesis was carried out in eight separate reactions using SMARTScribe reverse transcriptase. Unique molecular identifiers containing a 6-nucleotide sample barcode were introduced through template switching during cDNA synthesis. Two nested PCRs of around 16 and 10 cycles amplified the TCRalpha and TCRbeta cDNA, and bead purification followed each PCR. Before amplification, the cDNA was treated with uracil DNA-glycosylase and purified using the QIAquick PCR purification kit. In the second PCR, Illumina TruSeq-compatible adapters and sample-specific barcodes were added. TapeStation and Qubit were used to check library quality and concentration, and 5 to 6.5 ng of each library went into the pool. Sequencing of the pooled libraries was done on an Illumina HiSeq2500 single-index Rapid Run using custom sequencing primers and 2 x 100 bp reads. As for how the authors treated the data: MiGEC version 1.2.6 was used for UMI-based consensus assembly, which corrected PCR and sequencing errors. MiXCR version 2.1.1 was used for V(D)J alignment, clonotype assembly and CDR3 extraction. Normalisation of gene usage, clonotype sharing and MAIT/NKT TCR abundance was achieved by analysing the top 1000, 10 000 and 20 000 clonotypes per sample. Diversity was computed as the inverse Simpson index with the vegan R package after downsampling to 27 000 UMIs. Paired Mann-Whitney U tests on discordant twin pairs were used, with Benjamini-Hochberg multiple-testing correction. TCRdb reprocessed the reads and assigns one entry to each CDR3 protein sequence, leaving out DNA. TCRdb, not the original authors, processed these V and J calls. This sample's table contains 400,000 or so distinct CDR3 sequences. Together, the top ten hold 2% to 2.5% of the sample.

Comments on this clonotype: Its antigen is still unknown.

From each donor, a roughly 2.3 ml peripheral blood sample was collected into PAXgene tubes and stored at -80 degrees C. Total RNA was isolated from whole blood with the PAXgene blood miRNA kit on an automated QIAcube, without T cell sorting. Peripheral blood from monozygotic twin pairs concordant or discordant for inflammatory bowel disease was subjected to deep TCRalpha and TCRbeta repertoire profiling with unique molecular barcoding. Smoking habits were recorded for all twin pairs, and each individual was classified as a current, former or never smoker. CDR3 length: 13 amino acids, cysteine to phenylalanine. DNA for this receptor is not on file. Based on the germline V gene (reference sequence), the CDR1 and CDR2 sequences are MNHNY and SVGAGI.

The clonotype originates from a human donor with ulcerative colitis or Crohn's disease, or a healthy co-twin of an affected twin (not recorded which). Here the chain combines TRBV6-6 and TRBJ2-2. The sequenced sample was blood. CDR3 region: CASSSLGTGELFF.